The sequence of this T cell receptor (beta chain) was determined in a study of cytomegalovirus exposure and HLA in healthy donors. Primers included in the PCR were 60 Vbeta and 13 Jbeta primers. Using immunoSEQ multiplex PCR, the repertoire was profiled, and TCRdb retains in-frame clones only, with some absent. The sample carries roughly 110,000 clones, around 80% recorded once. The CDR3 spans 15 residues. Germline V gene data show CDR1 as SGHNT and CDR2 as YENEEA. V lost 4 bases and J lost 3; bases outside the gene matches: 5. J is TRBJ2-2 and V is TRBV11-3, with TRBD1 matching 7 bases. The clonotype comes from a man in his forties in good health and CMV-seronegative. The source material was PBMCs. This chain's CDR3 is CASSSRQGDTGELFF. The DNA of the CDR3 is TGTGCCAGCAGCTCAAGGCAGGGGGACACCGGGGAGCTGTTTTTT.